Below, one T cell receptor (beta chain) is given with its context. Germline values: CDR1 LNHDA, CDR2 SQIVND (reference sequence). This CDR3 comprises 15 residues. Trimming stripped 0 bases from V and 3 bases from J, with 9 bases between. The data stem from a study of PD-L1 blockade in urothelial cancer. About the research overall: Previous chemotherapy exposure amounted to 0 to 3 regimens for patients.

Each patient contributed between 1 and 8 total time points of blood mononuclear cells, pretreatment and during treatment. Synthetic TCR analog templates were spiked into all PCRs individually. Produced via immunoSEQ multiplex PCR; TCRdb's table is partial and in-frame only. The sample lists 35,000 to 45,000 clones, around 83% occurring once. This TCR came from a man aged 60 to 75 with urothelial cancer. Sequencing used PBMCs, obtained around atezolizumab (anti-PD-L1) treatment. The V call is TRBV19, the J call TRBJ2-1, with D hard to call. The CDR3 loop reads CASSIDRSSYNEQFF. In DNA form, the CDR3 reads TGTGCCAGTAGTATAGATCGGAGCAGCTACAATGAGCAGTTCTTC.